The rows below give T cell receptor beta chains drawn from one sample of a study of post-analysis software for immune sequencing data. TCRdb analysed the PCR reads with MiXCR anew, one entry per CDR3 protein. Of 450,000 to 700,000 distinct CDR3 sequences listed, roughly 47% are singletons. The sequenced material came from blood. These receptors were obtained from a girl aged 5 to 17 with multiple sclerosis. Both conserved end residues are part of each CDR3. A D gene is named only where the DNA matches it firmly. Part of the rows lack a size; the others show once, few, many or a class for expanded clones.

clone_size	j_call	v_call	d_call	cdr3_nt	cdr3_aa
NA	TRBJ2-1	TRBV5-1	TRBD2	TGCGCCAGCAGCCCAGTAGCGGGGGGCGACAATGAGCAGTTCTTC	CASSPVAGGDNEQFF
few	TRBJ2-7	TRBV13	TRBD1	TGTGCCAGCAGCGGCTACAGGGGATACGACGAGCAGTACTTC	CASSGYRGYDEQYF
NA	TRBJ1-1	TRBV12-3/TRBV12-4	NA	TGTGCCAGCAGCTCATACACAGGGAACACTGAAGCTTTCTTT	CASSSYTGNTEAFF
NA	TRBJ2-4	TRBV5-1	NA	TGCGCCAGCAGCTTGACCAGGGATCCAAACATTCAGTACTTC	CASSLTRDPNIQYF
few	TRBJ1-6	TRBV4-1	NA	TGCGCCAGCAGCCCCCTCGGCGGGGCACCCCTCCACTTT	CASSPLGGAPLHF
many	TRBJ2-7	TRBV20-1	NA	TGCAGTGCTAGTCCGGGACTCCACTACGAGCAGTACTTC	CSASPGLHYEQYF
NA	TRBJ2-7	TRBV7-9	TRBD1	TGTGCCAGCAGCTTAGACAGGGGGCGGAGGCTGGACGAGCAGTACTTC	CASSLDRGRRLDEQYF
once	TRBJ1-2	TRBV24-1	NA	TGTGCCACCAGTGATTTTGGCAGCTACACCTTC	CATSDFGSYTF
NA	TRBJ2-7	TRBV5-1	TRBD1	TGCGCCAGCAGCTCCTCTAGACAGGGTTTAAGCTACGAGCAGTACTTC	CASSSSRQGLSYEQYF
few	TRBJ1-4	TRBV7-8	NA	TGTGCCAGCAGCCTCCAGGCAGACCCAACTAATGAAAAACTGTTTTTT	CASSLQADPTNEKLFF
few	TRBJ2-3	TRBV24-1	NA	TGTGCCACCAGTGATATTCGGGGAGGGACAGAAGCAGATACGCAGTATTTT	CATSDIRGGTEADTQYF
NA	TRBJ2-4	TRBV5-1	TRBD2	TGCGCCAGCAGCTCCCCGAATAGCGGGAAAGCCAAAAACATTCAGTACTTC	CASSSPNSGKAKNIQYF
few	TRBJ1-2	TRBV5-6	TRBD1	TGTGCCAGCAGCTTGCGGACAGGACACCCGGAGGGCTACACCTTC	CASSLRTGHPEGYTF
NA	TRBJ2-7	TRBV5-1	TRBD2	TGCGCCAGCAGCTTGGTAGCGGGAGCGACATACGAGCAGTACTTC	CASSLVAGATYEQYF
few	TRBJ1-2	TRBV4-1	NA	TGCGCCAGCAGCCAAGCCCCGTGGGGGCGGGATGGCTACACCTTC	CASSQAPWGRDGYTF
NA	TRBJ2-7	TRBV10-2	NA	TGCGCCAGCAGTGGCTACAACGAGCAGTACTTC	CASSGYNEQYF
NA	TRBJ1-1	TRBV5-1	NA	TGCGCCAGCAGCTTGGATAGCACTGAAGCTTTCTTT	CASSLDSTEAFF
few	TRBJ2-1	TRBV29-1	NA	TGCAGCGTTGTAAGGGCAGGGACCTCCTACAATGAGCAGTTCTTC	CSVVRAGTSYNEQFF
few	TRBJ2-5	TRBV2	NA	TGTGCCAGCAGGGGCTGGGAGACCCAGTACTTC	CASRGWETQYF
NA	TRBJ2-7	TRBV9	NA	TGTGCCAGCAGCCCCTCCGCGGGGTTCTCCTACGAGCAGTACTTC	CASSPSAGFSYEQYF
NA	TRBJ2-7	TRBV3-1	NA	TGTGCCAGCAGCCCAGGGAATATACTATCCTACGAGCAGTACTTC	CASSPGNILSYEQYF
NA	TRBJ2-7	TRBV7-2	NA	TGTGCCAGCAGCTTAGAAATGTACGAGCAGTACTTC	CASSLEMYEQYF
NA	TRBJ1-1	TRBV20-1	NA	TGCAGTGCTCCCCGAGGGACGGGGTTAGGGACTGAAGCTTTCTTT	CSAPRGTGLGTEAFF
NA	TRBJ1-5	TRBV12-3/TRBV12-4	TRBD1	TGTGCCAGCAGACCCCAGGGGGGTGATGACAATCAGCCCCAGCATTTT	CASRPQGGDDNQPQHF
few	TRBJ2-3	TRBV30	NA	TGTGCCTGGACGCAGGCAGATACGCAGTATTTT	CAWTQADTQYF
once	TRBJ2-7	TRBV18	NA	TGTGCCAGCTCACCACCGATGGGGAACGAGCAGTACTTC	CASSPPMGNEQYF
NA	TRBJ2-1	TRBV19	NA	TGTGCCAGTAGTTCAGGCGGACAGCCCTACAATGAGCAGTTCTTC	CASSSGGQPYNEQFF
NA	TRBJ1-2	TRBV29-1	NA	TGCAGCGTTGAAGACACAGACATTAATGGCTACACCTTC	CSVEDTDINGYTF
few	TRBJ2-3	TRBV20-1	NA	TGCAGTGCTACCATTGTGGGGGCACCAGATACGCAGTATTTT	CSATIVGAPDTQYF
NA	TRBJ2-4	TRBV4-2	TRBD2	TGTGCCAGCAGCCAAGTGTCTAGCGGGGGCCGAGAGGCCCAGTACTTC	CASSQVSSGGREAQYF
NA	TRBJ2-3	TRBV3-1	NA	TGTGCCAGCAGCCAAGATTTACAGAGCACAGATACGCAGTATTTT	CASSQDLQSTDTQYF
NA	TRBJ2-1	TRBV4-1	TRBD2	TGCGCCAGCAGCAAAGGTGGGGGACTAGGGAATGAGCAGTTCTTC	CASSKGGGLGNEQFF
NA	TRBJ2-7	TRBV7-6	NA	TGTGCCAGCAGCCACCTTAACAGGGACGAGCAGTACTTC	CASSHLNRDEQYF
few	TRBJ2-5	TRBV5-1	NA	TGCGCCAGCAGCTGGGGCTTCGAACAAGAGACCCAGTACTTC	CASSWGFEQETQYF
NA	TRBJ1-2	TRBV7-9	NA	TGTGCCAGCAGCTTAGTTGTCCCCGCGGGCTATGGCTACACCTTC	CASSLVVPAGYGYTF
NA	TRBJ1-5	TRBV7-2	NA	TGTGCCAGCAGTGAAGGTAGAGGCAATCAGCCCCAGCATTTT	CASSEGRGNQPQHF
NA	TRBJ2-1	TRBV5-1	NA	TGCGCCAGCAGCTCCACCACGAGCTCTTACAATGAGCAGTTCTTC	CASSSTTSSYNEQFF
NA	TRBJ1-1	TRBV9	TRBD1	TGTGCCAGCAGCGCGACAGGGGGAGGAACTGAAGCTTTCTTT	CASSATGGGTEAFF
few	TRBJ2-5	TRBV6-5	NA	TGTGCCAGCAGTGACACAGGCGGGGCCCAAGAGACCCAGTACTTC	CASSDTGGAQETQYF
NA	TRBJ1-2	TRBV6-5	TRBD1	TGTGCCAGCAGTTACGGACAGGGGCTGGGTGGCTACACCTTC	CASSYGQGLGGYTF
NA	TRBJ2-7	TRBV12-3/TRBV12-4	NA	TGTGCCAGCAGTTCACCGGGACCCACCTACGAGCAGTACTTC	CASSSPGPTYEQYF
NA	TRBJ2-1	TRBV12-3/TRBV12-4	TRBD1	TGTGCCAGCAGGGGTACAGGGGTCGAGACCCAGTTCTTC	CASRGTGVETQFF
NA	TRBJ2-7	TRBV10-3	NA	TGTGCCATCAGTGAGGGTCACGAGCAGTACTTC	CAISEGHEQYF
NA	TRBJ2-1	TRBV11-2	TRBD1	TGTGCCAGCAGCCCTATTCTCGGGGACAGAGACAATGAGCAGTTCTTC	CASSPILGDRDNEQFF
NA	TRBJ1-2	TRBV6-1	NA	TGTGCCAGCAGTGAAAGCACGGCTGGCTACACCTTC	CASSESTAGYTF
NA	TRBJ2-7	TRBV7-6	NA	TGTGCCAGCAGCCCTCGTAAGGGGAAGAGCTCCTACGAGCAGTACTTC	CASSPRKGKSSYEQYF
few	TRBJ1-1	TRBV5-1	NA	TGCGCCAGCAGTGAGAGATGGAACACTGAAGCTTTCTTT	CASSERWNTEAFF
few	TRBJ2-7	TRBV7-2	NA	TGTGCCAGCAGCTATACCCCAGCGGTCGAGCAGTACTTC	CASSYTPAVEQYF
NA	TRBJ1-5	TRBV12-3/TRBV12-4	NA	TGTGCCAGCAGTTGGAGAGGGTTTAATCAGCCCCAGCATTTT	CASSWRGFNQPQHF
NA	TRBJ2-1	TRBV7-2	TRBD1	TGTGCCAGCACCATAATTGGGACAGGGGGCAATGAGCAGTTCTTC	CASTIIGTGGNEQFF